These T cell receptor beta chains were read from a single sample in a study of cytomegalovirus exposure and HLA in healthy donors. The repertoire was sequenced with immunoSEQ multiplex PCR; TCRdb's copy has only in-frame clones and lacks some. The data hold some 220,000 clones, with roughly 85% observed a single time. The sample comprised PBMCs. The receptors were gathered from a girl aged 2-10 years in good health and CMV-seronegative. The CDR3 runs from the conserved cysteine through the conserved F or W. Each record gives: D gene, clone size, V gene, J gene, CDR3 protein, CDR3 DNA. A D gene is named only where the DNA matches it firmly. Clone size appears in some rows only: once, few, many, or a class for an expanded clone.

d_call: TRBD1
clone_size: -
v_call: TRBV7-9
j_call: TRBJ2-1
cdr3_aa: CASSPSDRDPYNEQFF
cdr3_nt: TGTGCCAGCAGCCCGTCCGACAGGGACCCATACAATGAGCAGTTCTTC

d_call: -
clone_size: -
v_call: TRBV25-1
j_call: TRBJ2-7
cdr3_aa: CASSVTGSEQYF
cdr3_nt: TGTGCCAGCAGCGTTACAGGATCCGAGCAGTACTTC

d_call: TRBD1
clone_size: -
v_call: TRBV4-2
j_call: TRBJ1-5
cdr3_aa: CASSQTGSPYSNQPQHF
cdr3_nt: TGTGCCAGCAGCCAGACAGGGAGCCCTTATAGCAATCAGCCCCAGCATTTT

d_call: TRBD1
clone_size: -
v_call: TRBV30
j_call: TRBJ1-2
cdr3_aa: CAWSVGTAYGYTF
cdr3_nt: TGTGCCTGGAGTGTAGGGACAGCTTATGGCTACACCTTC

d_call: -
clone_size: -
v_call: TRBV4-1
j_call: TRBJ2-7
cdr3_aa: CASSRGAGGSSYEQYF
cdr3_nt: TGCGCCAGCAGCCGGGGGGCCGGGGGGAGCTCCTACGAGCAGTACTTC

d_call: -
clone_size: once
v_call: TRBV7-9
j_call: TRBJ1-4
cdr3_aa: CASSPKGITNEKLFF
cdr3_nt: TGTGCCAGCAGCCCAAAGGGGATCACTAATGAAAAACTGTTTTTT

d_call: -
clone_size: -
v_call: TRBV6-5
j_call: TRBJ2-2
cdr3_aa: CASSYGHMNTGELFF
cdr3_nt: TGTGCCAGCAGTTACGGGCATATGAACACCGGGGAGCTGTTTTTT

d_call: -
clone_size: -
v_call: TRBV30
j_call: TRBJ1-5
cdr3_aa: CAWSARGHQPQHF
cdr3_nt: TGTGCCTGGAGTGCCCGTGGCCATCAGCCCCAGCATTTT

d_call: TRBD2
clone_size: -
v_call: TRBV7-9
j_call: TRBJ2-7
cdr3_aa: CSSSSSSGRSHEQYF
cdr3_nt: TGTTCCAGCAGCTCATCTAGCGGGAGAAGCCACGAGCAGTACTTC

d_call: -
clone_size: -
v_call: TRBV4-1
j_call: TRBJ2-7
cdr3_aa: CASAISLGVYEQYF
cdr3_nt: TGCGCCAGCGCTATTAGCTTAGGGGTCTACGAGCAGTACTTC

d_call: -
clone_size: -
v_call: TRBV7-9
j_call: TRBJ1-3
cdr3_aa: CASSTYGGNTIYF
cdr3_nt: TGTGCCAGCAGCACTTACGGGGGAAACACCATATATTTT

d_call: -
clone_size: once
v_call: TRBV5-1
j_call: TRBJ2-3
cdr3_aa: CASSLGGPPDTQYF
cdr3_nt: TGCGCCAGCAGCTTGGGGGGGCCCCCAGATACGCAGTATTTT

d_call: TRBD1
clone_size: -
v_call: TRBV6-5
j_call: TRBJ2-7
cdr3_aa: CASRPTGGGSYEQYF
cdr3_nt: TGTGCCAGCAGACCTACAGGGGGTGGGTCCTACGAGCAGTACTTC

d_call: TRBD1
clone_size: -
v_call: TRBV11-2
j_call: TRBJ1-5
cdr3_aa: CASSTTGGQPQHF
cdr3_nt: TGTGCCAGCAGCACGACAGGGGGGCAGCCCCAGCATTTT

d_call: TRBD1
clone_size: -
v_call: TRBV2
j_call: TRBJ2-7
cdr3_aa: CASNPDRGPEQYF
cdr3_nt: TGTGCCAGCAATCCAGACAGGGGGCCCGAGCAGTACTTC

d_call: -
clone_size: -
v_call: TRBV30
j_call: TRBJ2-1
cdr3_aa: CAWSVNRDNEQFF
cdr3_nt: TGTGCCTGGAGTGTAAACAGGGATAATGAGCAGTTCTTC

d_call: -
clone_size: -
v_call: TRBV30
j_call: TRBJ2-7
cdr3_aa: CAWSVPLAISYEQYF
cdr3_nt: TGTGCCTGGAGTGTACCCCTAGCCATCTCCTACGAGCAGTACTTC

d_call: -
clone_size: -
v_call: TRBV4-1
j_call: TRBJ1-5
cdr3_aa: CASSQEPTGGQPQHF
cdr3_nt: TGCGCCAGCAGCCAAGAACCGACAGGAGGTCAGCCCCAGCATTTT

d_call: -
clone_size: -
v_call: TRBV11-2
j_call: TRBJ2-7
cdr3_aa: CASRRNYMAGSYEQYF
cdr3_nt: TGTGCCAGCCGCCGGAATTACATGGCGGGCTCCTACGAGCAGTACTTC

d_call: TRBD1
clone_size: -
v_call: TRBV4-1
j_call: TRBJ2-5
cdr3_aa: CASSQNPGQGDWETQYF
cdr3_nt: TGCGCTAGCAGCCAAAACCCGGGACAGGGGGACTGGGAGACCCAGTACTTC

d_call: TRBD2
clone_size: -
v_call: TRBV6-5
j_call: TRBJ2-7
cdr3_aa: CASRTSGSYEQYF
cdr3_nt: TGTGCCAGCAGGACTAGCGGTTCCTACGAGCAGTACTTC

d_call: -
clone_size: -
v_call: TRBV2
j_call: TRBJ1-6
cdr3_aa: CASSVGATYNSPLHF
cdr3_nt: TGTGCCAGCAGTGTTGGGGCAACCTATAATTCACCCCTCCACTTT